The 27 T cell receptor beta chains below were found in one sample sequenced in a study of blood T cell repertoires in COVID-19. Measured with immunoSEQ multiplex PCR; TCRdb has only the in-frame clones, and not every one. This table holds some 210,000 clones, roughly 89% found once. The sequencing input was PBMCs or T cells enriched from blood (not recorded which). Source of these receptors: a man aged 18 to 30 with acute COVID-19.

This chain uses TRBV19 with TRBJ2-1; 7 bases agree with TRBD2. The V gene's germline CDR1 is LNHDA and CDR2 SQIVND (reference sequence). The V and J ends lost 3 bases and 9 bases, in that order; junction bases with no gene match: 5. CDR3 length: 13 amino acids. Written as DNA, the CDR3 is TGTGCCAGTAGTATCAGATCTAGCGGTGAGCAGTTCTTC. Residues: CASSIRSSGEQFF.

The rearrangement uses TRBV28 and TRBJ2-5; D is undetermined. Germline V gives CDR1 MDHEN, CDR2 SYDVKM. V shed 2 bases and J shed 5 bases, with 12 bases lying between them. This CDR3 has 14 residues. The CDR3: CASSLDWSTETQYF. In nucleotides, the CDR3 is TGTGCCAGCAGTTTAGATTGGAGTACGGAGACCCAGTACTTC.

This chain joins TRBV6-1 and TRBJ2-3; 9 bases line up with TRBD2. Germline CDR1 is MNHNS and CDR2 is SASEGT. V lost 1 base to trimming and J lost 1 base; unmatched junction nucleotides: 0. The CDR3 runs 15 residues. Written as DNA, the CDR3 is TGTGCCAGCAGTGAAGGGACTAGCGGCACAGATACGCAGTATTTT. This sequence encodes CASSEGTSGTDTQYF.

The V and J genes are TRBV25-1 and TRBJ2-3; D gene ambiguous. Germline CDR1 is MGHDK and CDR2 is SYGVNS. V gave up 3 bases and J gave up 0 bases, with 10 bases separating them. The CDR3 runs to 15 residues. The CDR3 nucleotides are TGTGCCAGCAGTGAGAAACACACGAGCACAGATACGCAGTATTTT. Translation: CASSEKHTSTDTQYF.

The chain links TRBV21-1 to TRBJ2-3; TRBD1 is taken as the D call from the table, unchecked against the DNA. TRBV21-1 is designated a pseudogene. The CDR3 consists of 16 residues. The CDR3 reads CASSNNRWVRTDTQYF. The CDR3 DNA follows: TGTGCCAGCAGCAACAACAGGTGGGTTAGGACAGATACGCAGTATTTT.

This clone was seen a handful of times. In DNA form, the CDR3 reads TGTGCCAGCAGTGAAACGGGGACAGGCCTGAACTATGGCTACACCTTC. It yields the protein CASSETGTGLNYGYTF. The rearrangement links TRBV28 to TRBJ1-2, with TRBD1 identical over 8 bases. Germline V CDR1 and CDR2: MDHEN, SYDVKM. Trimming cost V 5 bases and J 2 bases; bases outside gene matches: 10. CDR3 length equals 16 residues.

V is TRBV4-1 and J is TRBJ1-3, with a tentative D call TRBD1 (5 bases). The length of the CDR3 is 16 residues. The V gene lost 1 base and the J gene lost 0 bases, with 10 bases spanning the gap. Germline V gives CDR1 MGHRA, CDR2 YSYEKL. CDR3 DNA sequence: TGCGCCAGCAGCCAAGTGGACACCAGCTCTGGAAACACCATATATTTT. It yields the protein CASSQVDTSSGNTIYF.

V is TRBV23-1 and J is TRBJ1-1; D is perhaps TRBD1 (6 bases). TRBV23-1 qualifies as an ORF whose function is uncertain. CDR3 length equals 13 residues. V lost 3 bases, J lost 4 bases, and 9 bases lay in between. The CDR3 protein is CASSHGGLTEAFF. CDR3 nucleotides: TGCGCCAGCAGTCACGGGGGGCTCACTGAAGCTTTCTTT.

The CDR3 DNA reads TGTGCCAGCAGCACCCCGGGGAGTGGGGATACGCAGTATTTT. Translating it yields CASSTPGSGDTQYF. The chain joins TRBV11-2 to TRBJ2-3, with D possibly matching TRBD2 (5 bases). The CDR3 loop spans 14 amino acids. Germline V gene sequence: CDR1 SGHAT, CDR2 FQNNGV. V was clipped by 5 bases and J by 6 bases, with 15 bases between them.

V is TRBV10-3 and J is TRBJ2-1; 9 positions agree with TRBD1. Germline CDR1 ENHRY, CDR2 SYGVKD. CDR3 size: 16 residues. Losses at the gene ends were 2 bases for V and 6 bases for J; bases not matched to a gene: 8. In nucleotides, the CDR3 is TGTGCCATCAGTGAGACCGACAGGGGGATGTTCAATGAGCAGTTCTTC. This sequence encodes CAISETDRGMFNEQFF.

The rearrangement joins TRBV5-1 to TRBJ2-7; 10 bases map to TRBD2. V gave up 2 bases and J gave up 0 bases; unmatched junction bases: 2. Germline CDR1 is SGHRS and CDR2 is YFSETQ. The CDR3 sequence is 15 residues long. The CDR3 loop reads CASSFLAGDSYEQYF. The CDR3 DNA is TGCGCCAGCAGCTTCCTAGCGGGAGACTCCTACGAGCAGTACTTC.

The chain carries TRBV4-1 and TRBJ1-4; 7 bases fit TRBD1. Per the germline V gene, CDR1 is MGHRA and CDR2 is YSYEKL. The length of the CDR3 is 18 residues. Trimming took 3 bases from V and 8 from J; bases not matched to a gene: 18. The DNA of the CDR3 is TGCGCCAGCAGCCATTTCCATTTGTCGACAGGGATGGGCGAAAAACTGTTTTTT. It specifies CASSHFHLSTGMGEKLFF.

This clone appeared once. The CDR3 here is CASSLGDYHGYTF. The CDR3 DNA is TGTGCCAGCAGCTTAGGGGACTACCATGGCTACACCTTC. The chain carries TRBV7-9 and TRBJ1-2; D is possibly TRBD1 (5 bases). The CDR3 extends over 13 amino acids. CDR1 is SEHNR, CDR2 FQNEAQ, per germline (reference sequence). The V and J ends lost 1 base and 6 bases respectively, with 9 bases between them.

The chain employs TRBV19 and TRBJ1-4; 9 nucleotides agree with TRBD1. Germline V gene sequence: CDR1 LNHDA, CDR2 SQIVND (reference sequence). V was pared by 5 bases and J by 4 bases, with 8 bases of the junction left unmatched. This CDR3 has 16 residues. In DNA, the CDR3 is TGTGCCAGTAGTCAAACCGGACAGGGGTTTAATGAAAAACTGTTTTTT. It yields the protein CASSQTGQGFNEKLFF.

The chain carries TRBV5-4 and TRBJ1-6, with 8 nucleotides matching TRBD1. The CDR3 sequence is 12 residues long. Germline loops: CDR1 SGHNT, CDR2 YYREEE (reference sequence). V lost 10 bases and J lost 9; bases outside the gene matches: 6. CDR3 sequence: CALGQGGSPLHF. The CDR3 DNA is TGTGCCTTAGGACAGGGAGGTTCACCCCTCCACTTT. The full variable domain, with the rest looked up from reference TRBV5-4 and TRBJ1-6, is ETGVTQSPTHLIKTRGQQVTLRCSSQSGHNTVSWYQQALGQGPQFIFQYYREEENGRGNFPPRFSGLQFPNYSSELNVNALELDDSALYLCALGQGGSPLHFGNGTRLTVT.

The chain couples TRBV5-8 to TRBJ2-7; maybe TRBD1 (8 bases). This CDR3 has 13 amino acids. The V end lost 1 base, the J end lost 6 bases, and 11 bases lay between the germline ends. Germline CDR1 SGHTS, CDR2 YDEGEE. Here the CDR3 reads CASSLTGGGEQYF. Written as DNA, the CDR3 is TGTGCCAGCAGCTTGACAGGGGGGGGCGAGCAGTACTTC.

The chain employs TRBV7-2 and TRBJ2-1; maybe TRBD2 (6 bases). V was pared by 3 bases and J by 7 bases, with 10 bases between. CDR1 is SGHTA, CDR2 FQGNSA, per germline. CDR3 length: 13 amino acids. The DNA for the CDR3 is TGTGCCAGCAGCTTGGGTCTAGCGAATGAGCAGTTCTTC. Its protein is CASSLGLANEQFF.

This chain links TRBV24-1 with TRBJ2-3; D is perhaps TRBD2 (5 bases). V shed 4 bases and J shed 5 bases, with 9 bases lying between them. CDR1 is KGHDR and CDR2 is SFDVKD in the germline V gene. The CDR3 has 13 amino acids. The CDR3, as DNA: TGTGCCACCAGTGAAGGACTCCTAGATACGCAGTATTTT. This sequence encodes CATSEGLLDTQYF.

The CDR3 DNA sequence: TGTGCCAGCAGCCACCGACTAGCGGGAGAGACCCAGTACTTC. Amino acid sequence: CASSHRLAGETQYF. This chain joins TRBV11-3 and TRBJ2-5; TRBD2 matches 10 bases. The germline V gene encodes CDR1 SGHNT and CDR2 YENEEA. The CDR3 spans 14 residues. Unmatched junction bases numbered 4, after V lost 5 bases and J lost 4 bases.

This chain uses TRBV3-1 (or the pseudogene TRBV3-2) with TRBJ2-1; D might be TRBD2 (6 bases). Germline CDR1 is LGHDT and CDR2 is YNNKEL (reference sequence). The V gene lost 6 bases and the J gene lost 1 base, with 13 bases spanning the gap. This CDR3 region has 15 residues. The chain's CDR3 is CASSYGLPSYNEQFF. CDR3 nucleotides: TGTGCCAGCAGTTACGGACTACCATCCTACAATGAGCAGTTCTTC.

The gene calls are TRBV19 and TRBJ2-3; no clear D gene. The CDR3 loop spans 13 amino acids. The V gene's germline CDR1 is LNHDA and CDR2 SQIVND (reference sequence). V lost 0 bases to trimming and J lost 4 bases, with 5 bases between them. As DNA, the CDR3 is TGTGCCAGTAGTATAGATCGCGCAGATACGCAGTATTTT. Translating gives CASSIDRADTQYF.

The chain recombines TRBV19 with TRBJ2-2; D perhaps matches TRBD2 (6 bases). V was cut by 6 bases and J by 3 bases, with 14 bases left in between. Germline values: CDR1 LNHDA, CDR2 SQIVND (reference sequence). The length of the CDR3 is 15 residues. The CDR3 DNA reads TGTGCCAGTAGCCCGGTTTGGGAGGACACCGGGGAGCTGTTTTTT. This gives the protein CASSPVWEDTGELFF.

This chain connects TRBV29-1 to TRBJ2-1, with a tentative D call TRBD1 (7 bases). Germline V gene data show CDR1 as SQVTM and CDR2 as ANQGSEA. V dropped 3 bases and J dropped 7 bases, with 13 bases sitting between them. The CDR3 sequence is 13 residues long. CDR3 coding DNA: TGCAGCGTTGATACGCAGGGGGGTAATGAGCAGTTCTTC. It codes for CSVDTQGGNEQFF.

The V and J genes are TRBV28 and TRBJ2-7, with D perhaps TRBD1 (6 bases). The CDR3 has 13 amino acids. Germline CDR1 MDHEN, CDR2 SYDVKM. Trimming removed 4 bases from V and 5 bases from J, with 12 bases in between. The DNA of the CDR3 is TGTGCCAGCAGTTCCGGACAGTTAGACGAGCAGTACTTC. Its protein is CASSSGQLDEQYF.

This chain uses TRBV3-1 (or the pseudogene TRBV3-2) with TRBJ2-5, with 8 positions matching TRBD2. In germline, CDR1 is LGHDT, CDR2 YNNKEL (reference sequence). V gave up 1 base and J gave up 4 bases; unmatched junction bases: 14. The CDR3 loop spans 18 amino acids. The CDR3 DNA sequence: TGTGCCAGCAGCCAAGGGGTCCGCGGGAGGTCTCGGGGAGAGACCCAGTACTTC. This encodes CASSQGVRGRSRGETQYF.

CDR3: CASREGAETQYF. DNA of the CDR3: TGCGCCAGCAGAGAGGGGGCGGAGACCCAGTACTTC. This rearrangement joins TRBV23-1 to TRBJ2-5; 7 positions agree with TRBD1. TRBV23-1 is designated an ORF whose function remains uncertain. The CDR3 consists of 12 residues. J was trimmed by 5 bases and V by 6 bases; bases with no gene match: 3.

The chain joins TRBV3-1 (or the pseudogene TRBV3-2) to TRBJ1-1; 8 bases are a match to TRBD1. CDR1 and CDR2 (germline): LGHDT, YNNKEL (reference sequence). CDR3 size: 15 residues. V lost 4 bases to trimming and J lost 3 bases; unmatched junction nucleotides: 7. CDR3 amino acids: CASSPRTGWDTEAFF. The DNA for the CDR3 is TGTGCCAGCAGCCCTAGGACAGGGTGGGACACTGAAGCTTTCTTT.